The clone carrying this T cell receptor (beta chain) was detected many times. TCRdb processed the RT-PCR reads anew with MiXCR; each CDR3 protein has one entry. Among about 4,200 distinct CDR3 sequences listed, around 31% were seen once. Between the trimmed V and J ends, which lost 7 bases and 4 bases, there was a span of 10 bases. Per the germline V gene, CDR1 is LNHDA and CDR2 is SQIVND (reference sequence). The CDR3 sequence is 12 residues long. The V and J genes are TRBV19 and TRBJ1-2, with a tentative D call TRBD1 (5 bases). The sample taken for sequencing was memory CD4+ T cells from salivary gland. This receptor was identified in a female donor with primary Sjogren's syndrome. The CDR3 DNA sequence: TGTGCCAGTACCGGCAGGGCCTATGGCTACACCTTC. This translates into CASTGRAYGYTF.